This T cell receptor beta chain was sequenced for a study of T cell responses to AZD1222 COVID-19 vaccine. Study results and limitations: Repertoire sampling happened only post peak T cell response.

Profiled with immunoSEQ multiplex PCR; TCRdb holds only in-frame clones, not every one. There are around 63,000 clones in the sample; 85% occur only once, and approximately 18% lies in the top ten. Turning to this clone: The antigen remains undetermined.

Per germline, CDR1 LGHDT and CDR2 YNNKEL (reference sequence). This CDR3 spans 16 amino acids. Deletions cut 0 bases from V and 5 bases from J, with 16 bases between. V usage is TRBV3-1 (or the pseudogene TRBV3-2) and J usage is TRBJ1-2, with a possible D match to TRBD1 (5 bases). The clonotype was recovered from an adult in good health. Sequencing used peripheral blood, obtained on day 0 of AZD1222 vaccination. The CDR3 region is CASSQEGGRVLYGYTF. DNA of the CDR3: TGTGCCAGCAGCCAAGAGGGGGGGAGGGTTTTATATGGCTACACCTTC.